Shown below are 28 T cell receptor beta chains from a single sample sequenced in a study of cytomegalovirus exposure and HLA in healthy donors. The PCR made use of 60 Vbeta and 13 Jbeta primers. Assay: immunoSEQ multiplex PCR; the TCRdb copy retains only in-frame clones and omits some. The table shows about 140,000 clones, with almost 80% occurring only once. Sample: PBMCs. The receptors derive from a man aged 18 to 35 in good health and CMV-seronegative.

The CDR3 DNA sequence: TGTGCCAGCTCTGACTTAGCATCCGAAGCTTTCTTT. The encoded protein is CASSDLASEAFF. The chain links TRBV7-2 to TRBJ1-1; D gene ambiguous. Germline CDR1 reads SGHTA; CDR2 reads FQGNSA. This CDR3 is 12 amino acids long. V lost 8 bases to trimming and J lost 8 bases, with 15 bases between them.

V and J are TRBV27 and TRBJ2-7, with TRBD1 matching over 8 bases. Germline V gene data show CDR1 as MNHEY and CDR2 as SMNVEV (reference sequence). This CDR3 is 14 amino acids long. V shed 6 bases and J 6 bases; nucleotides not matched to a gene: 10. CDR3 nucleotide sequence: TGTGCCAGCAGGCCTGGACAGGGAGCGGGCGAGCAGTACTTC. It translates to CASRPGQGAGEQYF.

V gene TRBV29-1 combines with J gene TRBJ2-3; TRBD2 is a possible D gene (6 bases). Between the trimmed V and J ends, which lost 4 bases and 7 bases, there was a span of 15 bases. There are 13 residues in the CDR3. In germline, CDR1 is SQVTM, CDR2 ANQGSEA. In DNA form, the CDR3 reads TGCAGCGTTGTGACTAGGTTTACGTATACGCAGTATTTT. This gives the protein CSVVTRFTYTQYF.

The chain carries TRBV6-5 and TRBJ1-6; TRBD1 agrees at 9 bases. V lost 1 base, J lost 7 bases, and 5 bases stayed unmatched. In germline, CDR1 is MNHEY, CDR2 SVGAGI. The CDR3 loop spans 16 amino acids. The CDR3 protein is CASSYFPGTGNSPLHF. The CDR3 region has the DNA TGTGCCAGCAGTTACTTCCCCGGGACAGGGAATTCACCCCTCCACTTT.

J is TRBJ2-5 and V is TRBV5-1, with TRBD2 matching over 9 bases. This CDR3 has 14 residues. V lost 4 bases and J lost 5; bases outside the gene matches: 6. Germline CDR1 SGHRS, CDR2 YFSETQ. The CDR3, as DNA: TGCGCCAGCAGCAAGCGGGGGGCCGGGGAGACCCAGTACTTC. This encodes CASSKRGAGETQYF.

The chain carries TRBV6-1 and TRBJ2-5, with D perhaps matching TRBD1 (5 bases). Matching the DNA end better, TRBJ2-7 makes the J call doubtful. The CDR3 spans 14 residues. The germline V gene encodes CDR1 MNHNS and CDR2 SASEGT. CDR3 nucleotides: TGTGCCAGCATCCCAGGGATCAGCTCCTACGAGCAGTACTTC. Protein sequence: CASIPGISSYEQYF.

The rearrangement links TRBV12-5 to TRBJ2-5, with a weak D call TRBD1 (7 bases). Trimming removed 6 bases from V and 4 bases from J, with 21 bases in between. CDR1 LGHNT and CDR2 FRNRAP come from the germline V gene. The length of the CDR3 is 16 residues. The DNA of the CDR3 is TGTGCTAGTGGCCGGACGGGGGTGGCAGGGGGAGAGACCCAGTACTTC. Translated: CASGRTGVAGGETQYF. Full variable domain (missing parts from reference TRBV12-5 and TRBJ2-5): DARVTQTPRHKVTEMGQEVTMRCQPILGHNTVFWYRQTMMQGLELLAYFRNRAPLDDSGMPKDRFSAEMPDATLATLKIQPSEPRDSAVYFCASGRTGVAGGETQYFGPGTRLLVL.

There are a few counts of this clone. V and J are TRBV5-1 and TRBJ1-1, with D hard to call. The V end lost 4 bases, the J end lost 10 bases, and 17 bases lay between the germline ends. CDR1 is SGHRS, CDR2 YFSETQ, per germline. CDR3 size: 13 residues. The CDR3 sequence is CASSTGGGLTAFF. The CDR3 nucleotides read TGCGCCAGCAGCACCGGAGGTGGGCTCACAGCTTTCTTT.

This sequence joins TRBV7-2 and TRBJ1-1, with D unclear. Trimming took 5 bases from V and 10 from J, leaving 20 bases between them. Germline V gives CDR1 SGHTA, CDR2 FQGNSA. The CDR3 consists of 14 residues. CDR3 in amino acids: CASSLSRGSDRAFF. CDR3 nucleotides: TGTGCCAGCAGCCTCAGTCGGGGTTCAGATCGAGCTTTCTTT.

The V gene is TRBV6-6, the J gene TRBJ2-2; a possible D gene is TRBD2 (5 bases). CDR3 size: 14 residues. Germline V CDR1 and CDR2: MNHNY, SVGAGI (reference sequence). Trimming shortened V by 0 bases and J by 6 bases, and 8 bases separated the two germline ends. Written as DNA, the CDR3 is TGTGCCAGCAGTTACTCGTTCGGGGCCGGGGAGCTGTTTTTT. Translation gives CASSYSFGAGELFF.

The CDR3: CASSRTGTGGEKLFF. The CDR3 region has the DNA TGTGCCAGCAGTCGCACCGGGACAGGGGGTGAAAAACTGTTTTTT. V and J are TRBV6-1 and TRBJ1-4, with 11 bases identical to TRBD1. The CDR3 length is 15 residues. Germline V gene sequence: CDR1 MNHNS, CDR2 SASEGT. V lost 5 bases, J lost 7 bases, and 6 bases stayed unmatched.

The chain joins TRBV7-2 to TRBJ2-7, with D possibly TRBD1 on 6 matching bases. This CDR3 contains 15 residues. Looked up from germline, CDR1 is SGHTA and CDR2 is FQGNSA. Between the trimmed V and J ends, which lost 1 base and 2 bases, there was a span of 12 bases. CDR3 amino acids: CASSLVTKGAYEQYF. The CDR3 coding sequence is TGTGCCAGCAGCTTAGTCACAAAGGGGGCCTACGAGCAGTACTTC.

CDR3 sequence: CASSSQTSGGGVQKFF. The DNA of the CDR3 is TGTGCCAGCTCATCGCAGACTAGCGGGGGAGGAGTCCAAAAGTTCTTC. V and J are TRBV18 and TRBJ2-1; 12 bases match TRBD2. Per germline, CDR1 KGHSH and CDR2 LQKENI. CDR3 length equals 16 residues. Trimming removed 5 bases from V and 14 bases from J; junction bases left unmatched: 16.

V usage is TRBV6-1 and J usage is TRBJ2-7, with 7 bases lining up with TRBD1. CDR1 is MNHNS, CDR2 SASEGT, per germline. CDR3 length equals 15 residues. Trimming cost V 3 bases and J 2 bases; bases outside gene matches: 7. The CDR3 DNA sequence: TGTGCCAGCAGTGAGTCACCGGGACAGACCTACGAGCAGTACTTC. Translation gives CASSESPGQTYEQYF.

The chain links TRBV5-1 to TRBJ2-1; tentative D call: TRBD2 (6 bases). Germline-derived CDR1 and CDR2 are SGHRS and YFSETQ. The CDR3 extends over 15 amino acids. V lost 1 base and J 5 bases, leaving 13 bases between the germline ends. The CDR3 DNA reads as TGCGCCAGCAGCTTGACCGGGACTTCCGACAATGAGCAGTTCTTC. Residues: CASSLTGTSDNEQFF. The full variable domain, rest sourced from reference TRBV5-1 and TRBJ2-1, is KAGVTQTPRYLIKTRGQQVTLSCSPISGHRSVSWYQQTPGQGLQFLFEYFSETQRNKGNFPGRFSGRQFSNSRSEMNVSTLELGDSALYLCASSLTGTSDNEQFFGPGTRLTVL.

This clone was picked up a small number of times. The chain has TRBV6-5 and TRBJ2-7; TRBD1 is a possible D gene (6 bases). Per the germline V gene, CDR1 is MNHEY and CDR2 is SVGAGI. This CDR3 is built from 15 residues. The V gene lost 2 bases and the J gene lost 3 bases, with 14 bases spanning the gap. CDR3 nucleotides: TGTGCCAGCAGTTACGGGTTGGGCAGGGGCTACGAGCAGTACTTC. It yields the protein CASSYGLGRGYEQYF.

V usage is TRBV5-4 and J usage is TRBJ1-2, with D possibly being TRBD1 (5 bases). The germline V gene encodes CDR1 SGHNT and CDR2 YYREEE (reference sequence). The length of the CDR3 is 17 residues. The V gene lost 2 bases and the J gene lost 9 bases, with 26 bases spanning the gap. DNA for the CDR3: TGTGCCAGCAGCTTACCCCCGGGGGACTCTATCAGGGTTAGCTACACCTTC. Its translation is CASSLPPGDSIRVSYTF.

The V gene is TRBV7-9, the J gene TRBJ2-1; 10 nucleotides match TRBD2. This CDR3 comprises 15 residues. After removal of 6 bases from V and 2 bases from J, the junction contained 4 bases not matched to a gene. Germline assignment: CDR1 SEHNR and CDR2 FQNEAQ (reference sequence). CDR3 region: CASSFSGGTYNEQFF. CDR3 in DNA: TGTGCCAGCAGTTTTAGCGGGGGGACCTACAATGAGCAGTTCTTC.

The chain combines TRBV5-6 with TRBJ2-7, with TRBD1 matching 8 bases. CDR1 and CDR2 (germline): SGHDT, YYEEEE. Germline trimming cut 4 bases from V and 2 bases from J; bases unmatched to any gene: 5. The length of the CDR3 is 14 residues. In DNA, the CDR3 is TGTGCCAGCAGCCTCCTGGACAGGGCCTACGAGCAGTACTTC. It yields the protein CASSLLDRAYEQYF.

The CDR3 reads CASSIGGGGEAFF. For the CDR3, the DNA is TGTGCCAGCAGCATAGGGGGAGGGGGAGAAGCTTTCTTT. The chain recombines TRBV7-6 with TRBJ1-1, with D maybe TRBD1 (6 bases). CDR3 length: 13 residues. V was shortened by 5 bases and J by 8 bases, with 15 bases between the two germline ends. CDR1 and CDR2 (germline): SGHVS, FNYEAQ.

This clone was counted a single time. The chain recombines TRBV7-8 with TRBJ1-1, with 7 bases aligning to TRBD1. CDR3 length equals 14 residues. Germline V CDR1 and CDR2: SGHVS, FQNEAQ. V shed 5 bases and J 0 bases; nucleotides not matched to a gene: 3. DNA of the CDR3: TGTGCCAGCAGCGCGGGACAGATGAACACTGAAGCTTTCTTT. Protein product: CASSAGQMNTEAFF. Drawing the rest from reference TRBV7-8 and TRBJ1-1, the complete variable domain is GAGVSQSPRYKVAKRGQDVALRCDPISGHVSLFWYQQALGQGPEFLTYFQNEAQLDKSGLPSDRFFAERPEGSVSTLKIQRTQQEDSAVYLCASSAGQMNTEAFFGQGTRLTVV.

This clone came up once. The chain has TRBV4-3 and TRBJ2-7; the match to TRBD1 covers 10 bases. This CDR3 comprises 16 residues. J lost 4 bases, V lost 1 base, and 7 bases had no gene match. Per germline, CDR1 LGHNA and CDR2 YSLEER. CDR3 residues: CASSQGPGTGVYEQYF. The CDR3 DNA sequence: TGCGCCAGCAGCCAAGGTCCCGGGACAGGGGTTTACGAGCAGTACTTC.

CDR3 coding DNA: TGTGCCAGCAGCTTGTGGAGGGCAAATGAAAAACTGTTTTTT. Amino acids: CASSLWRANEKLFF. V gene TRBV5-6 combines with J gene TRBJ1-4; D gene ambiguous. The CDR3 runs 14 residues. Germline assignment: CDR1 SGHDT and CDR2 YYEEEE. Trimming pared 1 base from V and 5 bases from J, leaving 9 bases between.

This clone has just a few counts. This sequence joins TRBV7-2 and TRBJ1-2, with D perhaps TRBD1 (5 bases). Germline V gene lookup returns CDR1 SGHTA and CDR2 FQGNSA. This CDR3 is 11 amino acids long. The V end lost 1 base, the J end lost 8 bases, and 5 bases lay between the germline ends. As DNA, the CDR3 is TGTGCCAGCAGCTTAGACAGGGGCTACACCTTC. Encoded protein: CASSLDRGYTF.

The rearrangement uses TRBV27 and TRBJ1-6, with no clear D. Germline CDR1 and CDR2: MNHEY and SMNVEV (reference sequence). There are 18 residues in the CDR3. Trimming removed 6 bases at V and 0 bases at J, with 18 bases between. In DNA form, the CDR3 reads TGTGCCAGCAGCCTCTCCCGATCCGGTGGCTCCTATAATTCACCCCTCCACTTT. Amino acids: CASSLSRSGGSYNSPLHF.

This clone was detected once. The genes are TRBV7-3 and TRBJ2-3; the match to TRBD1 covers 8 bases. Unmatched junction bases numbered 7, after V lost 3 bases and J lost 5 bases. The CDR3 sequence is 15 residues long. The V gene's germline CDR1 is SGHTA and CDR2 FQGTGA. The CDR3 nucleotides read TGTGCCAGCAGCTTGAAAAGGACAGGGCAAGATACGCAGTATTTT. Its protein is CASSLKRTGQDTQYF.

The table lists this clone with a count of one. CDR3 DNA sequence: TGTGCCACGACGGGCACTAGCAACACCGGGGAGCTGTTTTTT. Amino acids: CATTGTSNTGELFF. The V and J genes are TRBV10-3 and TRBJ2-2; weak D call: TRBD2 (6 bases). Per the germline V gene, CDR1 is ENHRY and CDR2 is SYGVKD. Trimming took 10 bases from V and 2 from J, leaving 14 bases between them. This CDR3 has 14 residues.

There are a few counts of this clone. The CDR3: CASSPTGGEREQYF. The CDR3 nucleotides are TGTGCCAGCTCCCCTACAGGGGGCGAACGGGAGCAGTACTTC. The J gene is TRBJ2-7, the V gene TRBV18; TRBD1 aligns across 9 bases. There are 14 residues in the CDR3. Per the germline V gene, CDR1 is KGHSH and CDR2 is LQKENI. The junction had 10 bases not matched to a gene; V was cut back by 6 bases and J by 7 bases.